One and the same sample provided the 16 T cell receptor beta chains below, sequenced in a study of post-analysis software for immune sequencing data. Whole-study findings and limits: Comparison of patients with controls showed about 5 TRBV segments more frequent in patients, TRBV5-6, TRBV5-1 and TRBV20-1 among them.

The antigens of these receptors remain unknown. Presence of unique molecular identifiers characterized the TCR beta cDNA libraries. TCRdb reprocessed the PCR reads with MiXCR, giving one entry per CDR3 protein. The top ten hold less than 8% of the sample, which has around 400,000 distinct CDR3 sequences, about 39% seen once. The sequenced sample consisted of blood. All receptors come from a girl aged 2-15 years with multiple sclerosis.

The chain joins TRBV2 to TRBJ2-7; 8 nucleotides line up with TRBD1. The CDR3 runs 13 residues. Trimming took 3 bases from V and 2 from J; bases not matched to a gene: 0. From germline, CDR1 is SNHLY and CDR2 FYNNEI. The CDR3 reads CASSETGAYEQYF. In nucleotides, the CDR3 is TGTGCCAGCAGTGAGACAGGGGCCTACGAGCAGTACTTC.

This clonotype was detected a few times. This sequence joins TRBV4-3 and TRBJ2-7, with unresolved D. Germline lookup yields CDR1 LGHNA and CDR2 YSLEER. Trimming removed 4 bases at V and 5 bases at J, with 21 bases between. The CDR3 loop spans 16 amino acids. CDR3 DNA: TGCGCCAGCAGCCTTTCATGGGTAGGGATTTCTAACGAGCAGTACTTC. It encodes CASSLSWVGISNEQYF.

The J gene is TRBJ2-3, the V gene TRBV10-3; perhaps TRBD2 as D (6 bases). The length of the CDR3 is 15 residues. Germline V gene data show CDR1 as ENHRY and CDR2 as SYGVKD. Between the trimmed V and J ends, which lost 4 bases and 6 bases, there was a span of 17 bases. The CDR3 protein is CAISGRPGDFDTQYF. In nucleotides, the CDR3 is TGTGCCATCAGTGGCCGTCCCGGGGACTTCGATACGCAGTATTTT.

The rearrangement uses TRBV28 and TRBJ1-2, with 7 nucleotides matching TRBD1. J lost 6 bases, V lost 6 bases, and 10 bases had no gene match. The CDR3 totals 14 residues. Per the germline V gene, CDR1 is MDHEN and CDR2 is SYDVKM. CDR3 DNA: TGTGCCAGCAGGCCCGACAGGGCTCGGGATGGCTACACCTTC. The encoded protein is CASRPDRARDGYTF.

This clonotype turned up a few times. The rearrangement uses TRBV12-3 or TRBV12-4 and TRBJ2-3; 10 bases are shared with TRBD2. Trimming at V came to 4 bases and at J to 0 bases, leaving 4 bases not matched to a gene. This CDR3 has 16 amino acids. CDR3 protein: CASSYRTSGSTDTQYF. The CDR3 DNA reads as TGTGCCAGCAGTTATCGGACTAGCGGAAGCACAGATACGCAGTATTTT.

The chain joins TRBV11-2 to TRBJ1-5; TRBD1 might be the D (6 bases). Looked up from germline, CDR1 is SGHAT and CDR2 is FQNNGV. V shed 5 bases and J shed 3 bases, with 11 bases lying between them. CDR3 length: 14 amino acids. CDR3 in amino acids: CASSTTGYNQPQHF. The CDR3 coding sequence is TGTGCCAGCAGCACAACAGGGTACAATCAGCCCCAGCATTTT.

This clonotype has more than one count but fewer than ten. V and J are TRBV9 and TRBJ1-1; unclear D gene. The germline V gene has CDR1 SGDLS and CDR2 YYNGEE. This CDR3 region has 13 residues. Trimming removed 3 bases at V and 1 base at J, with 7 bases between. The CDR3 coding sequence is TGTGCCAGCAGCGCTGGCTCGAACACTGAAGCTTTCTTT. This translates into CASSAGSNTEAFF.

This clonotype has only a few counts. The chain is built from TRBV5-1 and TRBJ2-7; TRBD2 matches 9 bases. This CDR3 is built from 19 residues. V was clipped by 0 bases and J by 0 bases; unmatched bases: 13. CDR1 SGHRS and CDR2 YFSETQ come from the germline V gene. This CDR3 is CASSLGLAGSGPSSYEQYF. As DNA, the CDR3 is TGCGCCAGCAGCTTGGGGCTAGCGGGGTCGGGCCCTAGCTCCTACGAGCAGTACTTC. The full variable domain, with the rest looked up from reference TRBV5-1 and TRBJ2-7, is KAGVTQTPRYLIKTRGQQVTLSCSPISGHRSVSWYQQTPGQGLQFLFEYFSETQRNKGNFPGRFSGRQFSNSRSEMNVSTLELGDSALYLCASSLGLAGSGPSSYEQYFGPGTRLTVT.

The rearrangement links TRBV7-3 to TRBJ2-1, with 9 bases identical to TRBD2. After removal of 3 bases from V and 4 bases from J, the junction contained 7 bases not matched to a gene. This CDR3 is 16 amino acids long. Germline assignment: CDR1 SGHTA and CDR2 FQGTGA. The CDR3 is CASSFRASGTYNEQFF. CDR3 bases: TGTGCCAGCAGCTTCCGGGCTAGCGGGACTTACAATGAGCAGTTCTTC.

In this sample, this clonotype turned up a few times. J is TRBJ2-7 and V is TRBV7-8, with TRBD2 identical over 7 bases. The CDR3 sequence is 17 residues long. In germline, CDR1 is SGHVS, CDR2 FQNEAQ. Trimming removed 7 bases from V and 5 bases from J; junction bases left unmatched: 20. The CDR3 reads CASTFFGIGGSFDEQYF. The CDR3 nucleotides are TGTGCCAGCACCTTTTTCGGCATTGGCGGGAGCTTCGACGAGCAGTACTTC.

The CDR3 DNA sequence: TGTGCCAGTGGAGTTTGGAACTATGGCTACACCTTC. This translates into CASGVWNYGYTF. The genes are TRBV12-3 or TRBV12-4 and TRBJ1-2; D not certain. This CDR3 is built from 12 residues. The V end was cut by 9 bases, the J end by 2 bases, with 10 bases between.

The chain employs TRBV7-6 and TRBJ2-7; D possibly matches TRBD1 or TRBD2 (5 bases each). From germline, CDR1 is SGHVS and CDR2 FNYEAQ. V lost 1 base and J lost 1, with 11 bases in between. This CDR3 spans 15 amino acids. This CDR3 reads CASSLGRDGSYEQYF. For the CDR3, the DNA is TGTGCCAGCAGCTTAGGCCGGGACGGTTCCTACGAGCAGTACTTC.

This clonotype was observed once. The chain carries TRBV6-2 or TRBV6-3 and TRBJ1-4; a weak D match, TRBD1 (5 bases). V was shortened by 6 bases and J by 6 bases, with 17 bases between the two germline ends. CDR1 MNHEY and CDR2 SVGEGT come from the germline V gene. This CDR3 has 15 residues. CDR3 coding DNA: TGTGCCAGCAGACCAGGACGGACCAGGGATGAAAAACTGTTTTTT. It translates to CASRPGRTRDEKLFF.

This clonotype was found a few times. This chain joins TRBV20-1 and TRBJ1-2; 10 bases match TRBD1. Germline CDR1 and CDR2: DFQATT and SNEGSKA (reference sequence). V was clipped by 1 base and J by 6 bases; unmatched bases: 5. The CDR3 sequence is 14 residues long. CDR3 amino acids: CSARGGTGDDGYTF. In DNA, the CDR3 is TGCAGTGCTAGAGGAGGGACAGGGGACGATGGCTACACCTTC.

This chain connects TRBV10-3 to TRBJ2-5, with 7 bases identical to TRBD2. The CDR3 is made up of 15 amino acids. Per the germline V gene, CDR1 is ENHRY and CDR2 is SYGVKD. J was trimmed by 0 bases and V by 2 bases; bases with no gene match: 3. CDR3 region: CAISEIAGNQETQYF. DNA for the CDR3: TGTGCCATCAGTGAGATAGCGGGCAACCAAGAGACCCAGTACTTC.

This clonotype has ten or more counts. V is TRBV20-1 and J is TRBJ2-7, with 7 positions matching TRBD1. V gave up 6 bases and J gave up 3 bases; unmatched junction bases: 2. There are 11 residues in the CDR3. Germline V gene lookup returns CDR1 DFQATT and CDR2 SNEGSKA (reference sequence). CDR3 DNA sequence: TGCAGTGCGAGGGACAGCTACGAGCAGTACTTC. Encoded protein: CSARDSYEQYF.